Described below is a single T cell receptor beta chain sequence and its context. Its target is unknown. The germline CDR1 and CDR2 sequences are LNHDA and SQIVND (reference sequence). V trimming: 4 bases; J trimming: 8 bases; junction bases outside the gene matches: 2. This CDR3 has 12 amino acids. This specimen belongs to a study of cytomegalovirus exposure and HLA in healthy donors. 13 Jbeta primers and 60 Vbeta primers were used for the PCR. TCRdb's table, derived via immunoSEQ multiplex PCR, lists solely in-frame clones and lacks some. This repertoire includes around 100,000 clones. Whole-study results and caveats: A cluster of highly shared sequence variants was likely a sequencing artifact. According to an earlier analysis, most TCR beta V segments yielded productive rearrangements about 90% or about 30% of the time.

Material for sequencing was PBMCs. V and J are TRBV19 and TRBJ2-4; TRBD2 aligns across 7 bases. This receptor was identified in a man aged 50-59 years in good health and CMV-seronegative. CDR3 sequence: CASSNAGDIQYF. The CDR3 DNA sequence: TGTGCCAGTAGTAATGCGGGGGACATTCAGTACTTC.